The present TCR beta chain was sequenced within a study of cytomegalovirus exposure and HLA in healthy donors (dated by TCRdb to 2016 to 2017). General notes on the study: In an earlier analysis of 587 of the donors, roughly 300 Gb of sequence data and 100 million or so unique TCR beta sequences from roughly 200 million T cells were reported. Approximately 310 gigabases of sequencing data and tens of millions of unique TCR sequences were included in an early release covering roughly 600 HLA-typed donors. Of the 398 genotyped donors, about 84% fell in the genetic ancestry cluster associated with self-reported Caucasian donors. The study aimed to test whether signatures of past pathogen exposure could be identified by cataloging public T cell receptors. The study profiled the T cell repertoires of 666 subjects by immunosequencing and related them to cytomegalovirus serostatus. A separate validation cohort of about 110 different subjects was used in addition to the approximately 640-subject first cohort. High-throughput TCR immunosequencing, statistical association of individual TCRs with disease status, and machine learning were combined to predict cytomegalovirus infection status. A later analysis re-examined previously published TCR beta repertoires from over 500 donors and added high-resolution HLA genotyping to investigate patterns of TCR occurrence. In the later analysis, no new phenotypic data were used to find candidate immune exposures; instead, reliance was placed on TCR beta sequences and their occurrence across donors. An earlier analysis of 587 of the donors used high-throughput TCR beta sequencing to judge whether each TCR beta V gene segment behaved as functional or pseudogenic. Donor age, sex, ethnicity and CMV serostatus were compiled alongside the repertoire data. In a later genetic analysis, genome-wide SNP genotypes for about 65% of the roughly 700 donors were used, and that subset was treated as a discovery cohort. All discovery cohort repertoires had been generated on a single sequencing platform. Class I and class II HLA loci were covered by the typing at four-digit resolution. The number of typed donors differed by locus: about 620-640 for A, B, C, DRB1 and DQB1; some 500 for DQA1; approximately 600 for DPA1; and around 490 for DPB1. Because of strong linkage in the cohort, 4 to 6 DR-DQ haplotypes were treated as single units for association and clustering. Among some 400 genotyped donors of the cohort, an average of roughly 230,000 unique TCR beta nucleotide sequences was sequenced per donor, of which approximately 19% were non-productive.

The cohort consisted of 650 to 850 healthy bone marrow donors. Cohort members were all nominally healthy when sampled, although unrecorded immune exposures were likely present. The donor tested CMV seropositive and was one of the 289 seropositive cohort members. Each donor provided a peripheral blood sample, and peripheral blood mononuclear cells were used for TCR beta sequencing. Genomic DNA extraction from the blood cell samples was performed with the Qiagen DNeasy Blood Extraction Kit. Library preparation used the immunoSEQ multiplex PCR assay. For the multiplex PCR, a mixture combining 60 forward primers for TCR Vbeta segments and 13 reverse primers for TCR Jbeta segments was used. The CDR3 region of rearranged TCR beta genes was amplified from genomic DNA with a multiplex PCR assay. Amplified TCR beta libraries were sequenced as 87-base-pair reads on the Illumina HiSeq System. Processing in the source paper ran as follows. In a later analysis, some 80 million unique TCR beta chains were counted across the 500 to 850 repertoires, and around 10 million of these chains were shared by at least two donors. Raw reads were error-corrected and collapsed into unique sequences with a nearest-neighbor algorithm that merged closely related sequences to remove PCR and sequencing errors. V, D and J gene segments were assigned by aligning CDR3 sequences to IMGT reference sequences. Each retained sequence needed at least a six-nucleotide match to both a V gene segment and a J gene segment. A rearrangement counted as productive if the CDR3 had no stop codons and remained in frame with V and J, and every other rearrangement counted as non-productive. Following IMGT convention, CDR3 was defined as the stretch from the second conserved V-encoded cysteine to the conserved J-encoded phenylalanine. The earlier analysis of about 610 of the donors excluded sequences that lacked an unambiguous match to a single V gene segment. An earlier analysis of just under 600 of the donors called V segments functional above 56.7% productive rearrangements and segregating when the between-donor standard deviation exceeded 5%. A statistical classification framework was developed to diagnose cytomegalovirus status using the catalog of TCR beta chain sequences. A later analysis assigned V and J genes by comparing TCR nucleotide sequences with IMGT/GENE-DB human TR gene sequences. The TCRdist pipeline was used in a later analysis to assign CDR3 sequences and most-parsimonious VDJ recombination scenarios. In a later analysis, each TCR beta chain was defined by its CDR3 amino acid sequence together with its V-gene family, and reads lacking a unique V-gene family were excluded. A later analysis removed over 500 highly shared, low-generation-probability nucleotide sequences to deal with suspected cross-contamination and a sequencing artifact. A later analysis calculated a clonal expansion index for each public chain from normalized within-repertoire ranks of inferred template counts. In a later analysis, generation probabilities were computed with a VDJ recombination model fitted to out-of-frame rearrangements, and the resulting probabilities were checked against IGoR. In a later analysis, TCR-TCR, TCR-HLA and TCR-CMV co-occurrence was scored with hypergeometric tests, and a repertoire-size bias correction was applied to TCR pairs. In a later analysis, false discovery rates were estimated by permuting HLA or CMV assignments 20 times. In a later analysis, co-occurring TCRs were grouped using DBSCAN, and TCRdist sequence similarity was added for clustering within HLA-allele-positive subsets. Repertoires with fewer than 30,000 or more than 120,000 public chains were left out of co-occurrence clustering, as were about five repertoires with anomalous nucleotide sharing. Not all clones reach the TCRdb copy of this immuneACCESS table, which keeps in-frame sequences only. Checked studies attribute under half of the gap to unresolved V genes and leave the rest unexplained. D and trimming were read from the DNA, whereas the V and J calls and clone size are those reported in that table. The sample includes approximately 80,000 clones, with 78% observed a single time. The top ten constitute nearly 2.5% of the sample.

The paper's findings and limits, for the study overall: Specific HLA alleles were associated with about 17,000 TCR beta sequences at a false discovery rate of 0.05 in a later analysis. Most TCR sequences were observed very rarely across donors, whereas some public TCRs were present in many individuals. Sequencing depth was assumed to be roughly uniform across donors in the presence/absence analyses, though that assumption may not hold. A later analysis found that HLA-associated TCR beta chains were more clonally expanded and had lower generation probabilities than equally common non-associated chains. When HLA alleles, especially DR and DQ, strongly co-occurred, attributing TCR associations to individual alleles was difficult. A further reported finding was that TCR beta sequences accurately predicted the HLA-A and HLA-B alleles for most subjects in the first cohort. Because counts were too low, some 17 rarely observed V segments, including chromosome 9 orphons, were excluded from the earlier analysis of about 500 of the donors. Only TCR beta chains were sequenced in this cohort, and the absence of alpha or paired-chain data limited detectable features. CMV serostatus was the only immune exposure information available for the cohort. The 87-base-pair reads could not distinguish some IMGT-functional V segments, including TRBV6-2 and TRBV6-3, so those segments were excluded. Linkage disequilibrium might explain the correlated functional status among segregating V segments, but an unknown experimental factor could not be ruled out. The authors suggested that the approach could potentially be extended to other disease states and immunological phenotypes. In a later genetic analysis, a missense DCLRE1C variant was associated with V-gene and J-gene trimming of TCR beta chains, and the association was replicated in an independent cohort. The study listed 164 TCR beta chains as associated with cytomegalovirus. According to a later analysis, parvovirus B19, influenza, CMV and Epstein-Barr virus appeared linked to several top co-occurrence clusters. In both the original and validation cohorts, the classifier was reported to diagnose cytomegalovirus status with high specificity and sensitivity. A later analysis found that TCR association rates varied across HLA loci, with DRB1 alleles showing the most associated TCRs and HLA-C alleles the fewest. Because some donors lacked HLA typing at each locus, the association tests relied only on the typed subset. A cluster of highly shared sequence variants was judged likely to represent a technical artifact of the sequencing pipeline. According to a later analysis, most CMV-associated TCR beta chains appeared to be HLA-restricted, and the HLA associations seemed to be driven largely by CMV exposure. In vitro tests confirmed that a few of the cytomegalovirus-associated TCR beta chains recognize cytomegalovirus antigens. In an earlier analysis of around 600 of the donors, most TCR beta V segments appeared in productive rearrangements about 87% or about 30% of the time, broadly matching IMGT annotations. A later genetic analysis reported fewer N-insertions in productive TCRs among donors in an Asian-associated ancestry cluster than the roughly 620-donor mean.

CDR1 and CDR2, per the germline V gene (reference sequence), are GTSNPN and SVGIG. Trimming takes 5 bases from V and 7 bases from J, and the germline ends sit 10 bases apart. From the cysteine through the phenylalanine, the CDR3 covers 11 amino acids. The DNA shown is the 33-base CDR3, in frame from base 1. Remarks on this clone: What antigen it recognizes has not been identified. Nothing much larger sits one base from this clone, and base qualities are not available.

The chain uses TRBV30 and TRBJ2-3; too little of a D gene remains to name it. The source material was PBMCs. The TCR sequence derives from a male donor in good health and CMV-seropositive. CDR3 protein: CAWSPDNTQYF. The nucleotide sequence reads as follows: TGTGCCTGGTCGCCAGATAATACGCAGTATTTT.